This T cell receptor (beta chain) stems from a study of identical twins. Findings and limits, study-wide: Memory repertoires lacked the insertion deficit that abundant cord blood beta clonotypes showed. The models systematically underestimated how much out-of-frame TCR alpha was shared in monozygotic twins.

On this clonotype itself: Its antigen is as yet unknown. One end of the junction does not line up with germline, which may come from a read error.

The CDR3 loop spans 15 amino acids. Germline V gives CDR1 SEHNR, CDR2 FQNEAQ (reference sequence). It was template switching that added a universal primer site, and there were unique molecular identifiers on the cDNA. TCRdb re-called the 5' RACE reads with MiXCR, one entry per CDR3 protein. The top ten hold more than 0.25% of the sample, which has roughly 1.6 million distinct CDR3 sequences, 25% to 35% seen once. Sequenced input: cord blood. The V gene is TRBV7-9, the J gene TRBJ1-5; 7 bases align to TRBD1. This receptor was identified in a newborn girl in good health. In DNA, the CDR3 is TGTGCCGGCAGCTTCGGACAGGTAGGGGATCAGCCCCAGCATTTT. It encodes CAGSFGQVGDQPQHF.